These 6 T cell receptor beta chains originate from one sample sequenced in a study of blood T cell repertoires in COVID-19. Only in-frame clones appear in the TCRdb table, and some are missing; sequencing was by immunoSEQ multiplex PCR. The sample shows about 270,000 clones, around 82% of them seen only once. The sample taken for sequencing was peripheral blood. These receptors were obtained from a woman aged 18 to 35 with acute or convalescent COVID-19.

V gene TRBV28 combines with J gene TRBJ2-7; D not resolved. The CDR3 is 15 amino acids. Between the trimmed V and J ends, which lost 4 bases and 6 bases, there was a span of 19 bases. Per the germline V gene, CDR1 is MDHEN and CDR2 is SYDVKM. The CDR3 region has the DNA TGTGCCAGCAGTTCACCCCCCACATCTAGAGCCGAGCAGTACTTC. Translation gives CASSSPPTSRAEQYF. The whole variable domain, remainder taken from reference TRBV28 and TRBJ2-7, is DVKVTQSSRYLVKRTGEKVFLECVQDMDHENMFWYRQDPGLGLRLIYFSYDVKMKEKGDIPEGYSVSREKKERFSLILESASTNQTSMYLCASSSPPTSRAEQYFGPGTRLTVT.

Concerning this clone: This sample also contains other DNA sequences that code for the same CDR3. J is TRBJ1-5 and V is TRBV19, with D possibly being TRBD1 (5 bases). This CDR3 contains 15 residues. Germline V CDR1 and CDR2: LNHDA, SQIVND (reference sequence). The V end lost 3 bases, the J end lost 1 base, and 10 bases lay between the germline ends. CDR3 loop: CASSMRRDSNQPQHF. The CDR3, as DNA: TGTGCCAGTAGTATGAGGCGGGACAGCAATCAGCCCCAGCATTTT.

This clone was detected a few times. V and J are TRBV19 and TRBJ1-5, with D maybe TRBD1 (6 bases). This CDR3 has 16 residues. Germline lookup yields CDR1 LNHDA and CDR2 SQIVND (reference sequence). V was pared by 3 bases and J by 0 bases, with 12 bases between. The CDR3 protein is CASSMNRVVSNQPQHF. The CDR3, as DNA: TGTGCCAGTAGTATGAACAGGGTTGTTAGCAATCAGCCCCAGCATTTT.

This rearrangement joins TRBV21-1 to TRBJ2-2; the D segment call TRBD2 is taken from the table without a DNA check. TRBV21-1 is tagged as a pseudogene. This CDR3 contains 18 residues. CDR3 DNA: TGTGCCAGCAGCAAACCGAGACGACTAGCGGGAGTCGCCGGGGAGCTGTTTTTT. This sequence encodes CASSKPRRLAGVAGELFF.

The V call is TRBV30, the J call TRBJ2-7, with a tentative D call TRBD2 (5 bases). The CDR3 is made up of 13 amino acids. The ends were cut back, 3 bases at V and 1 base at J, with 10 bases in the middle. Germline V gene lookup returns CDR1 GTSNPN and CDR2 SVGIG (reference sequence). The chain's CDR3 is CAWRGGPSYEQYF. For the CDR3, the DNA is TGTGCCTGGAGAGGAGGACCATCCTACGAGCAGTACTTC.

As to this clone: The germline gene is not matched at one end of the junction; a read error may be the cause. DNA for the CDR3: TGTGCTAGCAGCTCAGACAGCTATCAGCCCCAGCATTTT. Translated, it gives CASSSDSYQPQHF. The chain links TRBV7-7 to TRBJ1-5; weak D call: TRBD1 (5 bases). Per the germline V gene, CDR1 is SSHAT and CDR2 is FNYEAQ (reference sequence). The length of the CDR3 is 13 residues.